This TCR beta chain was profiled in a study of regulatory T cells in long-lasting Graves disease. Study results and caveats: Favored usage of TRBV28, TRBJ1-2 and TRBJ2-5 was recorded in persistent disease.

Construction of the TCR beta libraries employed iRepertoire HTBI primers in conjunction with Arm-PCR of CDR3 regions. One entry per CDR3 protein results from TCRdb running MiXCR on the multiplex PCR reads. Of about 620,000 distinct CDR3 sequences in the sample, under 20% were seen once. Stated time point: newly diagnosed GD, antithyroid drugs for less than 3 months. From PBMCs, RNA was extracted and then used to make the TCR library. The CDR3 has 16 residues. V was pared by 3 bases and J by 1 base, with 15 bases between. In its sample, this clonotype was seen many times. Its antigen is currently unknown. The data also belong to a second study, concerning T cells in Graves' hyperthyroidism and ophthalmopathy. From that paper: When ophthalmopathy did not progress within 18 months, Graves' hyperthyroidism was considered stable.

The input for sequencing was peripheral blood mononuclear cells (PBMCs), taken at new diagnosis, from a patient treated with antithyroid drugs. The chain employs TRBV12-3 or TRBV12-4 and TRBJ1-1; no firm D call. The origin of this receptor is a woman in her twenties or thirties with Graves disease. The CDR3 sequence is CASSFYGRSGNTEAFF. For the CDR3, the DNA is TGTGCCAGCAGTTTTTATGGGAGAAGTGGGAACACTGAAGCTTTCTTT.